Presented here are 28 T cell receptor beta chains from one specimen sequenced in a study of T cells in narcolepsy (dated by TCRdb to about 2018). Libraries were prepared through the immunoSEQ multiplex PCR assay. What TCRdb holds here is the immuneACCESS table cut down to in-frame rearrangements. Part of the clones is not present; checked against another copy, under half of the missing clones reflect an unresolved V gene, and the others are unexplained. In all, the sample holds some 25,000 clones, and approximately 85% of those were seen once. The ten top clones hold roughly 1.3% of the sample. Specimen: CD45RA- memory CD4+ T cells from PBMCs. Taken with the paper, the label for cell subset or site translates to: memory T cells sorted ex vivo from peripheral blood. These receptors were taken from a human donor with narcolepsy.

The chain recombines TRBV5-1 with TRBJ2-7, with 8 nucleotides matching TRBD2. The ends lost 0 bases at V and 2 bases at J; junction bases unmatched: 4. The CDR3 is made up of 15 amino acids. Per the germline V gene, CDR1 is SGHRS and CDR2 is YFSETQ. CDR3 nucleotide sequence: TGCGCCAGCAGCTTGGCAGCCGGGAGGGCCTACGAGCAGTACTTC. Residues: CASSLAAGRAYEQYF.

Only a few counts were recorded for this clone. This chain joins TRBV5-6 and TRBJ1-3; tentatively, D is TRBD1 (5 bases). With 4 bases removed from V and 3 bases from J, the gap between germline ends came to 23 bases. Per the germline V gene, CDR1 is SGHDT and CDR2 is YYEEEE. This CDR3 has 18 amino acids. The CDR3 DNA reads as TGTGCCAGCAGCCCATACGACCCCTCAGGGTCTTATGGAAACACCATATATTTT. Translation gives CASSPYDPSGSYGNTIYF.

The count of this clone is one. The chain couples TRBV9 to TRBJ2-7; TRBD2 matches at 7 bases. This CDR3 is 15 amino acids long. V shed 0 bases, J shed 2 bases, and the junction held 5 bases outside the gene matches. Per the germline V gene, CDR1 is SGDLS and CDR2 is YYNGEE. Written as DNA, the CDR3 is TGTGCCAGCAGCGTAGGAACGGGAGGACCCTACGAGCAGTACTTC. Encoded protein: CASSVGTGGPYEQYF.

CDR3 protein: CASSPGQPSTDTQYF. The CDR3 DNA reads TGTGCCAGTAGTCCGGGACAGCCATCCACAGATACGCAGTATTTT. The chain combines TRBV19 with TRBJ2-3, with TRBD1 identical over 7 bases. The CDR3 runs 15 residues. V was pared by 5 bases and J by 2 bases, with 7 bases of the junction left unmatched. The V gene's germline CDR1 is LNHDA and CDR2 SQIVND (reference sequence).

This chain joins TRBV29-1 and TRBJ1-2, with 7 bases matching TRBD1. The J segment lost 3 bases and the V segment lost 7 bases, leaving 5 bases of the junction unmatched. Germline CDR1 and CDR2: SQVTM and ANQGSEA. The CDR3 totals 12 residues. CDR3 nucleotide sequence: TGCAGCGCCAGCACAGGGGACTATGGCTACACCTTC. It translates to CSASTGDYGYTF.

V gene TRBV18 combines with J gene TRBJ1-5; 10 nucleotides line up with TRBD1. The CDR3 is made up of 16 amino acids. Germline assignment: CDR1 KGHSH and CDR2 LQKENI. V lost 4 bases, J lost 3 bases, and 6 bases stayed unmatched. CDR3 sequence: CASSLSGTGVNQPQHF. CDR3 DNA sequence: TGTGCCAGCTCACTATCCGGGACAGGGGTCAATCAGCCCCAGCATTTT.

This clone appeared a single time. The V and J genes are TRBV7-9 and TRBJ2-5, with 9 positions matching TRBD2. The J call is doubtful: the DNA matches TRBJ2-7 better. This CDR3 has 15 residues. Germline-derived CDR1 and CDR2 are SEHNR and FQNEAQ (reference sequence). The CDR3 reads CASSPTLAGTYEQYF. The DNA for the CDR3 is TGTGCCAGCAGCCCCACGCTAGCGGGGACCTACGAGCAGTACTTC.

This chain links TRBV19 with TRBJ2-5; D is possibly TRBD1 (5 bases). V lost 2 bases and J lost 4, with 11 bases in between. The CDR3 extends over 14 amino acids. CDR1 and CDR2 (germline): LNHDA, SQIVND (reference sequence). CDR3 in DNA: TGTGCCAGTAGTATAAGGCCAGGGCCAGAGACCCAGTACTTC. This translates into CASSIRPGPETQYF.

The chain recombines TRBV30 with TRBJ2-1; D gene uncertain. The CDR3 runs to 12 residues. The germline V and J ends were trimmed by 4 bases and 7 bases, with 11 bases remaining between them. CDR1 is GTSNPN and CDR2 is SVGIG in the germline V gene (reference sequence). CDR3 protein: CAWTPRYNEQFF. CDR3 nucleotides: TGTGCCTGGACCCCGAGGTATAATGAGCAGTTCTTC.

The chain joins TRBV19 to TRBJ2-7; D remains ambiguous. This CDR3 comprises 15 residues. The germline V gene encodes CDR1 LNHDA and CDR2 SQIVND (reference sequence). V gave up 2 bases and J gave up 5 bases, with 16 bases separating them. CDR3 sequence reads: CASSILVSAVHEQYF. CDR3 DNA: TGTGCCAGTAGTATATTGGTTTCCGCGGTCCACGAGCAGTACTTC.

J is TRBJ2-7 and V is TRBV20-1; weak D call: TRBD1 (6 bases). CDR3 length: 11 residues. The V gene lost 5 bases and the J gene lost 5 bases, with 10 bases spanning the gap. Germline assignment: CDR1 DFQATT and CDR2 SNEGSKA (reference sequence). The CDR3, as DNA: TGCAGTGCTCTCACAGGGAACGAGCAGTACTTC. Its translation: CSALTGNEQYF.

The chain combines TRBV5-4 with TRBJ1-2; weak D call: TRBD1 (5 bases). CDR3 length: 15 amino acids. V shed 1 base and J shed 3 bases, with 13 bases lying between them. Germline CDR1 and CDR2: SGHNT and YYREEE (reference sequence). CDR3 loop: CASSLFRDKDYGYTF. CDR3 nucleotide sequence: TGTGCCAGCAGCTTGTTCAGGGATAAGGACTATGGCTACACCTTC.

The V gene is TRBV4-2, the J gene TRBJ2-7; 12 bases are a match to TRBD2. The CDR3 has 17 residues. The V gene's germline CDR1 is LGHNA and CDR2 YNFKEQ. J gave up 1 base and V 1 base, and 5 bases lay outside the gene matches. The DNA for the CDR3 is TGTGCCAGCAGCCAAGCGGTCCTAGCGGGAGGGTCCTACGAGCAGTACTTC. Translated, it gives CASSQAVLAGGSYEQYF.

The chain recombines TRBV29-1 with TRBJ2-7; 8 positions match TRBD1. The CDR3 loop spans 14 amino acids. V gave up 4 bases and J gave up 6 bases; unmatched junction bases: 11. Per germline, CDR1 SQVTM and CDR2 ANQGSEA. This CDR3 reads CSVVSGAGGSEQYF. DNA for the CDR3: TGCAGCGTTGTGTCAGGGGCAGGGGGCAGCGAGCAGTACTTC.

The chain joins TRBV19 to TRBJ2-2; 9 bases are shared with TRBD1. The CDR3 covers 19 residues. Germline loops: CDR1 LNHDA, CDR2 SQIVND (reference sequence). V lost 5 bases and J lost 2; bases outside the gene matches: 15. The CDR3 coding sequence is TGTGCCAGTAGTCTCTGGCCGGGACAGGGAAGACTAAACACCGGGGAGCTGTTTTTT. Protein sequence: CASSLWPGQGRLNTGELFF. The full variable domain, rest sourced from reference TRBV19 and TRBJ2-2, is DGGITQSPKYLFRKEGQNVTLSCEQNLNHDAMYWYRQDPGQGLRLIYYSQIVNDFQKGDIAEGYSVSREKKESFPLTVTSAQKNPTAFYLCASSLWPGQGRLNTGELFFGEGSRLTVL.

The chain links TRBV7-2 to TRBJ1-5; no clear D. Germline assignment: CDR1 SGHTA and CDR2 FQGNSA. V was trimmed by 3 bases and J by 0 bases, leaving 3 bases between them. The CDR3 covers 13 residues. In nucleotides, the CDR3 is TGTGCCAGCAGCTTCAATAGCAATCAGCCCCAGCATTTT. Its translation: CASSFNSNQPQHF.

The table lists this clone with a count of one. The chain combines TRBV30 with TRBJ1-6, with D tentatively TRBD1 (5 bases). V was pared by 7 bases and J by 9 bases, with 13 bases between. This CDR3 has 12 residues. CDR1 and CDR2 from the germline V gene are GTSNPN and SVGIG (reference sequence). CDR3 in DNA: TGTGCCTTACAGGCAGCCGGTTCACCCCTCCACTTT. Protein sequence: CALQAAGSPLHF.

The chain is built from TRBV9 and TRBJ1-1; possibly TRBD1 for D (6 bases). This CDR3 region has 16 residues. With 1 base removed from V and 1 base from J, the gap between germline ends came to 14 bases. Germline loops: CDR1 SGDLS, CDR2 YYNGEE. CDR3 in amino acids: CASSVPAGAANTEAFF. The DNA of the CDR3 is TGTGCCAGCAGCGTACCGGCGGGGGCGGCGAACACTGAAGCTTTCTTT.

The J gene is TRBJ2-1, the V gene TRBV2, with TRBD2 matching over 7 bases. This CDR3 contains 12 residues. Trimming cost V 4 bases and J 10 bases; bases outside gene matches: 4. Germline CDR1 and CDR2: SNHLY and FYNNEI. The CDR3 DNA sequence: TGTGCCAGCAGTGTTACTAGCGTCGAGCAGTTCTTC. The encoded protein is CASSVTSVEQFF. The full variable domain, completed using reference TRBV2 and TRBJ2-1, is EPEVTQTPSHQVTQMGQEVILRCVPISNHLYFYWYRQILGQKVEFLVSFYNNEISEKSEIFDDQFSVERPDGSNFTLKIRSTKLEDSAMYFCASSVTSVEQFFGPGTRLTVL.

This clone was seen a single time. V is TRBV7-9 and J is TRBJ2-1; tentatively, D is TRBD2 (5 bases). Trimming pared 4 bases from V and 5 bases from J, leaving 15 bases between. In germline, CDR1 is SEHNR, CDR2 FQNEAQ (reference sequence). The CDR3 has 15 residues. DNA for the CDR3: TGTGCCAGCAGCTCCCAGTTTCTAGCCAACAATGAGCAGTTCTTC. Its protein product is CASSSQFLANNEQFF.

Only a few counts were recorded for this clone. The chain carries TRBV19 and TRBJ2-7; 8 nucleotides line up with TRBD1. The germline gives CDR1 LNHDA, CDR2 SQIVND (reference sequence). V lost 3 bases, J lost 4 bases, and 2 bases stayed unmatched. The CDR3 sequence is 13 residues long. DNA of the CDR3: TGTGCCAGTAGTATTACAGGGGGGTACGAGCAGTACTTC. It specifies CASSITGGYEQYF.

The sample holds a few counts of this clone. The chain is built from TRBV10-3 and TRBJ1-1, with D hard to call. The germline CDR1 and CDR2 sequences are ENHRY and SYGVKD. The V end lost 7 bases, the J end lost 11 bases, and 20 bases lay between the germline ends. This CDR3 is built from 13 residues. CDR3 nucleotides: TGTGCCATCACATCCCATCTCGGGATGGGGGCTTTCTTT. Its translation is CAITSHLGMGAFF.

The J gene is TRBJ2-2, the V gene TRBV11-3, with 9 bases identical to TRBD2. V lost 2 bases to trimming and J lost 5 bases; unmatched junction nucleotides: 3. The CDR3 totals 15 residues. Germline CDR1 SGHNT, CDR2 YENEEA. In nucleotides, the CDR3 is TGTGCCAGCAGCTTACTAGCGGGAACTACCGGGGAGCTGTTTTTT. Its protein product is CASSLLAGTTGELFF. Full variable domain (rest looked up from reference TRBV11-3 and TRBJ2-2): EAGVVQSPRYKIIEKKQPVAFWCNPISGHNTLYWYLQNLGQGPELLIRYENEEAVDDSQLPKDRFSAERLKGVDSTLKIQPAELGDSAVYLCASSLLAGTTGELFFGEGSRLTVL.

This clone occurred a few times. The chain joins TRBV5-4 to TRBJ1-2; TRBD1 is a possible D gene (6 bases). The CDR3 totals 17 residues. V lost 5 bases, J lost 0 bases, and 20 bases lay in between. The V gene's germline CDR1 is SGHNT and CDR2 YYREEE (reference sequence). The DNA of the CDR3 is TGTGCCAGCAGGAAATTTGGGGGGGCTACTTCTAACTATGGCTACACCTTC. Translating it yields CASRKFGGATSNYGYTF.

The chain carries TRBV6-1 and TRBJ2-7; weak D call: TRBD2 (7 bases). The CDR3 sequence is 15 residues long. Looked up from germline, CDR1 is MNHNS and CDR2 is SASEGT. V dropped 8 bases and J dropped 4 bases, with 21 bases sitting between them. The CDR3 coding sequence is TGTGCCAGCGGGGGAGTGGGGGGGGGCCAATACGAGCAGTACTTC. Translation: CASGGVGGGQYEQYF.

This chain links TRBV21-1 with TRBJ1-3. TRBV21-1 corresponds to a pseudogene. CDR3 length: 16 amino acids. The CDR3 DNA follows: TGTGCCAGCAGCAAAGAGTCGGGGGGCGCTGGAAACACCATATATTTT. Its protein is CASSKESGGAGNTIYF.

The CDR3 sequence is CASSQAPGTSGTSTQYF. The CDR3, as DNA: TGTGCCAGCAGCCAGGCTCCCGGGACTAGCGGTACGAGTACGCAGTATTTT. This chain uses TRBV4-2 with TRBJ2-3, with 11 bases identical to TRBD2. This CDR3 has 17 residues. Germline assignment: CDR1 LGHNA and CDR2 YNFKEQ. V dropped 3 bases and J dropped 8; count of bases not matched to a gene: 13.

This chain connects TRBV7-9 to TRBJ2-2; 10 bases match TRBD1. With V trimmed by 5 bases and J by 5 bases, 8 bases remained unmatched. The CDR3 totals 16 residues. Germline V gene sequence: CDR1 SEHNR, CDR2 FQNEAQ (reference sequence). The CDR3 region has the DNA TGTGCCAGCAGCCCTACCGGGACAGGGGTTACCGGGGAGCTGTTTTTT. This sequence encodes CASSPTGTGVTGELFF.